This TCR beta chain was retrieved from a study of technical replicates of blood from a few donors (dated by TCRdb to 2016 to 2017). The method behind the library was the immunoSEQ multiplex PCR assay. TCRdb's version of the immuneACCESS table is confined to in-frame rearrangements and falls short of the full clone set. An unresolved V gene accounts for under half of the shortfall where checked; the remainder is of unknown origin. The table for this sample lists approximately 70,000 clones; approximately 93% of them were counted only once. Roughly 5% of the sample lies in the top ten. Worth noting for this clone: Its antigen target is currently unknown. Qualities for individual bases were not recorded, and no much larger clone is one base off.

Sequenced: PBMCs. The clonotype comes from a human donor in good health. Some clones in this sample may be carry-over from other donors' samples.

The nucleotide sequence is TGTGCCAGCAGCTTGGCGGCGGGGGCAACAGATACGCAGTATTTT. Its protein product is CASSLAAGATDTQYF. The rearrangement combines TRBV5-4 with TRBJ2-3, with TRBD2 tentatively as D gene (7 bases match). CDR1 and CDR2 are read off the germline V gene (reference sequence) as SGHNT and YYREEE. The CDR3, cysteine through phenylalanine, is 15 amino acids long. Just CDR3 DNA is preserved here, 45 bases in frame from base 1. Trimming at the junction amounts to 0 bases on V and 3 bases on J, and the germline ends lie 11 bases apart.